These T cell receptor beta chains were read from a single sample in a study of blood T cell repertoires in COVID-19. Repertoires were generated with immunoSEQ multiplex PCR, while TCRdb's copy carries only in-frame clones and drops some. In the table there are fewer than 150,000 clones, around 81% of which are singletons. Sequencing used peripheral blood. All receptors derive from a human donor in a cohort sampled during active COVID-19. The conserved cysteine and the conserved F or W are not part of the CDR3 here. Each record gives: V gene, J gene, CDR3 protein.

>TRBV5-1|TRBJ1-1
ASSLNEVTEAF
>TRBV7-9|TRBJ2-3
ASSLGAGMQY
>TRBV21-1|TRBJ2-7
ASSKRRQKTYEQY
>TRBV18|TRBJ2-1
ASSPSGGYNEQF
>TRBV14|TRBJ2-1
ASSRKWGVRNDEQF
>TRBV4-2|TRBJ1-2
ASSQDRDRGLYGYT
>TRBV27|TRBJ1-6
ASSRYQGSNSPLH
>TRBV28|TRBJ1-6
ASLGGGSSYNSPLH
>TRBV6-5|TRBJ1-6
ASSYSTGLNSPLH
>TRBV12-5|TRBJ1-1
ASGNQGNTEAF
>TRBV12-3/TRBV12-4|TRBJ2-1
ATVPSPGGEQF
>TRBV28|TRBJ1-2
ASSLEGTGSRYT
>TRBV2|TRBJ2-7
ASVRGGSYEQY
>TRBV5-6|TRBJ2-5
ASTQGDRQETQY
>TRBV7-9|TRBJ2-6
ASRSGRGLGSSGANVLT
>TRBV13|TRBJ1-2
ASSSQRNYGYT
>TRBV4-2|TRBJ1-1
ASSPLGTASTEAF
>TRBV7-8|TRBJ1-2
ASSPSGTDSNGYT
>TRBV28|TRBJ2-5
ASSPSGTSRKQTQY
>TRBV5-4|TRBJ1-6
ASSPSQGYNSPLH
>TRBV5-1|TRBJ2-5
ASSPGTGRETQY
>TRBV5-1|TRBJ1-1
ASSLWAGARTEAF
>TRBV11-2|TRBJ2-5
ASSLGLEETQY
>TRBV24-1|TRBJ2-7
ATSDRDRGAHEQY
>TRBV6-5|TRBJ1-1
ASTGASTEAF
>TRBV27|TRBJ2-7
ASSLFKGGSSYEQY
>TRBV27|TRBJ2-7
ASSWISRQGRGHEQY
>TRBV19|TRBJ2-1
ASSQVAGVAYNEQF
>TRBV29-1|TRBJ1-2
SVGGQGLLGYT
>TRBV11-2|TRBJ2-7
ASSQDRGTYEQY
>TRBV19|TRBJ2-5
ARPPAGGGYMETQY
>TRBV6-6|TRBJ2-5
ASSSSGETQY
>TRBV28|TRBJ2-2
ASSSTQQGYYGELF
>TRBV5-1|TRBJ2-1
ASRPGTGSYNEQF
>TRBV7-2|TRBJ2-1
ASSPPGGPGAYNEQF
>TRBV5-1|TRBJ1-6
ASSPGVGSQSPLH
>TRBV4-1|TRBJ2-5
ASSPETGSGETQY
>TRBV5-1|TRBJ1-2
ASSLGNGYT
>TRBV19|TRBJ2-3
ASTSPDRPSTDTQY
>TRBV2|TRBJ2-2
ASTIKAGRALNTGELF
>TRBV5-1|TRBJ1-1
ASSRDWPGDTEAF
>TRBV21-1|TRBJ2-2
ASIEDRDYTGELF
>TRBV6-6|TRBJ2-2
ASSRNVGGIITGELF
>TRBV7-6|TRBJ2-1
ASSWGQGAKNEQF
>TRBV30|TRBJ2-2
AWSVREGFHTGELF
>TRBV25-1|TRBJ1-4
ASSDGQGGIGEKLF
>TRBV13|TRBJ2-1
ASSLPRQGPYNEQF
>TRBV6-5|TRBJ1-1
AARGRDTEAF
>TRBV11-2|TRBJ2-7
ASSSPRGASAHYEQY
>TRBV5-4|TRBJ2-1
ASSNPGQGPYNEQF
>TRBV5-4|TRBJ2-7
ASSLAGTDLEQY
>TRBV13|TRBJ2-1
ASYSSYNEQF
>TRBV18|TRBJ1-2
ASSGLNYGYT